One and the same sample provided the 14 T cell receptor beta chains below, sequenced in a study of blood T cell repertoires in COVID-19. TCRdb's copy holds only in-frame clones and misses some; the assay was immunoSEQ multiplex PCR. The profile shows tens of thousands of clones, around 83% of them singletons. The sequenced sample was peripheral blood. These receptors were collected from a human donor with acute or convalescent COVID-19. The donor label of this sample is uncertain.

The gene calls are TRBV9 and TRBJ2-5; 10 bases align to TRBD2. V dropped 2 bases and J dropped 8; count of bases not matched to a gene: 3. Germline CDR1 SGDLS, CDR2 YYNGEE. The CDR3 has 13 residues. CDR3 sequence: CASSVGLAKTQYF. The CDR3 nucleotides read TGTGCCAGCAGCGTGGGACTAGCGAAAACCCAGTACTTC.

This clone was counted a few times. CDR3 sequence (DNA): TGTGCCAGCAGTTTAACAGACCCCCGAGGGACTAGCTGGAACAATGAGCAGTTCTTC. It codes for CASSLTDPRGTSWNNEQFF. The genes are TRBV28 and TRBJ2-1; 9 nucleotides align to TRBD2. CDR1 is MDHEN, CDR2 SYDVKM, per germline. V lost 2 bases and J lost 5; bases outside the gene matches: 16. The CDR3 runs to 19 residues.

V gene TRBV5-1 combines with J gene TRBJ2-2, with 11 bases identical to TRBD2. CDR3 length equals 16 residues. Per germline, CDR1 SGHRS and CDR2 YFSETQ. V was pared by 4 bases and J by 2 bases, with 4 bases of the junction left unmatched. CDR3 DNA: TGCGCCAGCAGCAAACTAGCGGGGGCCAACACCGGGGAGCTGTTTTTT. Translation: CASSKLAGANTGELFF.

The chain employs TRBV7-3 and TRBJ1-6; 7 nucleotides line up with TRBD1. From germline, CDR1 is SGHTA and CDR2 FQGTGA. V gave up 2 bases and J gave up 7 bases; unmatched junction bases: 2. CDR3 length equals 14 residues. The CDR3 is CASSLGTANSPLHF. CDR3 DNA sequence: TGTGCCAGCAGCTTAGGGACAGCAAATTCACCCCTCCACTTT.

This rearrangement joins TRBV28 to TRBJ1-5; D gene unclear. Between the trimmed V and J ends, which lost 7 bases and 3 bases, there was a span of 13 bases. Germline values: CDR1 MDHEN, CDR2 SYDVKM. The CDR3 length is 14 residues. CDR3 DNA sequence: TGTGCCAGCAACACGGGAAACCACAATCAGCCCCAGCATTTT. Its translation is CASNTGNHNQPQHF.

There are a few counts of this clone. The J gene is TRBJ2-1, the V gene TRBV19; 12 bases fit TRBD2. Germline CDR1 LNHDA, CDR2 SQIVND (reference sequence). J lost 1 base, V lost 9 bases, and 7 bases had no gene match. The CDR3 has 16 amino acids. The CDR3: CASAGLAGGSYNEQFF. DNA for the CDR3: TGTGCCAGCGCGGGCCTAGCGGGAGGGTCCTACAATGAGCAGTTCTTC.

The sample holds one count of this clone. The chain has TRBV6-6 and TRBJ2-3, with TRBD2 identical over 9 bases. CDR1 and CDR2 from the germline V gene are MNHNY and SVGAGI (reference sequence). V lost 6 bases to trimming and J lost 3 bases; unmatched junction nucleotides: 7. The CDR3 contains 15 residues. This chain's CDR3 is CASRGTSHPTDTQYF. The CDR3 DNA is TGTGCCAGCAGAGGGACTAGCCACCCAACAGATACGCAGTATTTT.

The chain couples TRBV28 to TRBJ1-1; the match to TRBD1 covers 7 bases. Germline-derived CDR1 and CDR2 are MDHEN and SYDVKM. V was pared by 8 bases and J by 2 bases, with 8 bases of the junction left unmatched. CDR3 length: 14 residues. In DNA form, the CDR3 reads TGTGCCAGCCCTCCTCGGACAGGCAACACTGAAGCTTTCTTT. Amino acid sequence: CASPPRTGNTEAFF.

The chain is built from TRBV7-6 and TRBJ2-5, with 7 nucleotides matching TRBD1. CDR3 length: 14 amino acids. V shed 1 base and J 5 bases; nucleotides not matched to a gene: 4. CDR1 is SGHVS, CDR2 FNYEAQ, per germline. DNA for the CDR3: TGTGCCAGCAGCTTAGGGACAGGCTGGGAGACCCAGTACTTC. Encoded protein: CASSLGTGWETQYF.

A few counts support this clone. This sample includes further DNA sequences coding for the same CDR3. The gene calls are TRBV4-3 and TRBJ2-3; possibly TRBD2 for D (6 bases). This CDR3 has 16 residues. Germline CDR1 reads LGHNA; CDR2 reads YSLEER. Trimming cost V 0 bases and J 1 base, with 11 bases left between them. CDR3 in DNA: TGCGCCAGCAGCCAAGAACGGACGGGGGGCACAGATACGCAGTATTTT. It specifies CASSQERTGGTDTQYF.

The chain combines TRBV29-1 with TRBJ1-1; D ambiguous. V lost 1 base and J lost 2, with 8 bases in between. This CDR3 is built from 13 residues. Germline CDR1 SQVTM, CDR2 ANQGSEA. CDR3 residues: CSVEVGPNTEAFF. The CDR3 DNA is TGCAGCGTTGAAGTTGGGCCTAACACTGAAGCTTTCTTT. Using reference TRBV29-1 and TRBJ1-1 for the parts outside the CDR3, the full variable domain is SAVISQKPSRDICQRGTSLTIQCQVDSQVTMMFWYRQQPGQSLTLIATANQGSEATYESGFVIDKFPISRPNLTFSTLTVSNMSPEDSSIYLCSVEVGPNTEAFFGQGTRLTVV.

The CDR3, as DNA: TGTGCCATCAGTGAGTCGGGGAGGCCATCCAGCACTGAAGCTTTCTTT. Translated, it gives CAISESGRPSSTEAFF. The V call is TRBV10-3, the J call TRBJ1-1; D gene uncertain. Trimming cost V 0 bases and J 4 bases, with 15 bases left between them. Germline V CDR1 and CDR2: ENHRY, SYGVKD. The CDR3 spans 16 residues.

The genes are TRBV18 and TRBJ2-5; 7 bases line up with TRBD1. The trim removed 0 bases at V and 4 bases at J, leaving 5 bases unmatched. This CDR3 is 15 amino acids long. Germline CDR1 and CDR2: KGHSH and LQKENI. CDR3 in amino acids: CASSPPSGGRETQYF. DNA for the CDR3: TGTGCCAGCTCACCACCCTCAGGGGGACGAGAGACCCAGTACTTC. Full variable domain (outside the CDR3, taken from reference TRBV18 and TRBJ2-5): NAGVMQNPRHLVRRRGQEARLRCSPMKGHSHVYWYRQLPEEGLKFMVYLQKENIIDESGMPKERFSAEFPKEGPSILRIQQVVRGDSAAYFCASSPPSGGRETQYFGPGTRLLVL.

CDR3 nucleotide sequence: TGTGCCAGCAGCCTGGGGGCCGTGAAGAACACTGAAGCTTTCTTT. Protein product: CASSLGAVKNTEAFF. This rearrangement joins TRBV7-9 to TRBJ1-1; perhaps TRBD1 as D (6 bases). Looked up from germline, CDR1 is SEHNR and CDR2 is FQNEAQ (reference sequence). V lost 5 bases to trimming and J lost 1 base, with 14 bases between them. This CDR3 region has 15 residues.